The 5 T cell receptor beta chains below come from one sample, sequenced in a study of blood T cells in healthy people across ages. A second PCR, run for about 7 to 11 cycles, used a sample-barcoded 5' primer plus a J-beta primer mix. MiXCR, applied by TCRdb to the 5' RACE reads, yields one record per CDR3 protein. Of 1.5 million to 2 million distinct CDR3 sequences listed, 28% were seen once; the top ten hold 7.7%. Sequenced: blood. The receptors come from a woman in her thirties in good health.

Note on this clonotype: Here the CDR3 omits its conserved ending phenylalanine or tryptophan, so a read error is the likely source. The chain has TRBV12-3 or TRBV12-4 and TRBJ2-1; 7 bases are shared with TRBD2. The CDR3 has 15 amino acids. V gave up 7 bases and J gave up 1 base; unmatched junction bases: 7. The CDR3 DNA is TGTGCCAGCAAAGTAACGGGAGGATCCTACAATGAGCAGTTCTGC. It encodes CASKVTGGSYNEQFC.

This clonotype was seen a few times. The chain links TRBV9 to TRBJ1-1, with a weak D call TRBD1 (6 bases). Trimming removed 4 bases from V and 8 bases from J, with 12 bases in between. There are 12 residues in the CDR3. CDR1 and CDR2 (germline): SGDLS, YYNGEE. CDR3 in DNA: TGTGCCAGCAGCAGGACACAGGGAGAAGCTTTCTTT. Amino acid sequence: CASSRTQGEAFF.

The sample holds a few counts of this clonotype. The CDR3 nucleotides read TGTGCCAGCAGCAAAGGAGACAGAGCGAGGATTTGGCCCCTCCACTTT. It is translated as CASSKGDRARIWPLHF. This chain links TRBV21-1 with TRBJ1-6; whether TRBD1, the table's D call, matches the DNA was not checked. TRBV21-1 is a pseudogene locus. There are 16 residues in the CDR3.

This clonotype was detected a few times. This sequence joins TRBV7-2 and TRBJ2-7; unclear D gene. The germline V gene encodes CDR1 SGHTA and CDR2 FQGNSA. Trimming stripped 1 base from V and 5 bases from J, with 18 bases between. The CDR3 has 16 amino acids. The CDR3, as DNA: TGTGCCAGCAGCTTAGTTTCTAAGCCCCCATATAACGAGCAGTACTTC. Its protein is CASSLVSKPPYNEQYF.

This clonotype was observed at least ten times. This chain joins TRBV29-1 and TRBJ2-5; D perhaps matches TRBD2 (6 bases). This CDR3 contains 15 residues. Trimming took 8 bases from V and 7 from J, leaving 26 bases between them. From germline, CDR1 is SQVTM and CDR2 ANQGSEA. CDR3 nucleotides: TGCAGCTCATCAACTCTGGCGGGGTCCTTAGGGACCCAGTACTTC. Amino acids: CSSSTLAGSLGTQYF.